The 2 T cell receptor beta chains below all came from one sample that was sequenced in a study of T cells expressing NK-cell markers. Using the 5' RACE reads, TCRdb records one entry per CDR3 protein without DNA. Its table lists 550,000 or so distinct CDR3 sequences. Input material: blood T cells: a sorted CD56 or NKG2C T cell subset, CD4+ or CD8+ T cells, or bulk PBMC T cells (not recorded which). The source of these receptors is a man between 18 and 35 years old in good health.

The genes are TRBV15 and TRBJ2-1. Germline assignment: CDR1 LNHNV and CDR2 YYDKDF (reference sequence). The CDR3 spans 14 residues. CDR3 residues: CATSTSRSNNEQFF. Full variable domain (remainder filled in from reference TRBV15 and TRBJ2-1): DAMVIQNPRYQVTQFGKPVTLSCSQTLNHNVMYWYQQKSSQAPKLLFHYYDKDFNNEADTPDNFQSRRPNTSFCFLDIRSPGLGDTAMYLCATSTSRSNNEQFFGPGTRLTVL.

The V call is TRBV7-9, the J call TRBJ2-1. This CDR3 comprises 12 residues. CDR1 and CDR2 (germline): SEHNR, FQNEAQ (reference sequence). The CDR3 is CASSLSGREQFF.